The entry that follows covers one T cell receptor beta chain sequence. The CDR3 has 16 amino acids. V lost 4 bases and J lost 3, with 17 bases in between. Per germline, CDR1 SGHDN and CDR2 FVKESK. Assay: immunoSEQ multiplex PCR; the TCRdb copy retains only in-frame clones and omits some. The sample yields 150,000 to 200,000 clones, 75% to 90% seen once. This specimen belongs to a study of blood T cell repertoires in COVID-19. Across the study: Samples of COVID-19 (acute and convalescent) were obtained from the United States, Italy and Spain. Sample material is recorded as cDNA or gDNA derived from T cells, B-cell-depleted T cells, or PBMCs.

Membership in each cohort depended on participant-reported clinical history. The sequencing sample was made of PBMCs or T cells enriched from blood (not recorded which). This clonotype was obtained from a woman under 30 who had recovered from COVID-19. The J gene is TRBJ2-3, the V gene TRBV14, with TRBD2 as a possible D gene (6 bases). CDR3 coding DNA: TGTGCCAGCAGCCCGCGGGCGGGACGCCAGACAGATACGCAGTATTTT. Amino acids: CASSPRAGRQTDTQYF.